The TCR beta chain described here comes from a study of CD8 T cells in ankylosing spondylitis. Study-wide points: Seemingly distinctive of ankylosing spondylitis blood was a TCR beta motif formed by eight highly homologous variants.

Germline CDR1 DFQATT, CDR2 SNEGSKA (reference sequence). The ends were cut back, 3 bases at V and 5 bases at J, with 18 bases in the middle. There are 15 residues in the CDR3. TCRdb passed the 5' RACE reads through MiXCR, listing each CDR3 protein once. The sample carries a few hundred thousand distinct CDR3 sequences, about 22% recorded once. This clonotype was observed a handful of times. Its antigen is as yet unknown. The chain links TRBV20-1 to TRBJ2-3; D is perhaps TRBD1 (6 bases). This TCR derives from a male donor with ankylosing spondylitis. The source material was blood, either unsorted or a sorted T cell fraction (not recorded which). In DNA form, the CDR3 reads TGCAGTGCTAGCGCCCAGGGGCTGAGGGTAGATACGCAGTATTTT. Translating it yields CSASAQGLRVDTQYF.